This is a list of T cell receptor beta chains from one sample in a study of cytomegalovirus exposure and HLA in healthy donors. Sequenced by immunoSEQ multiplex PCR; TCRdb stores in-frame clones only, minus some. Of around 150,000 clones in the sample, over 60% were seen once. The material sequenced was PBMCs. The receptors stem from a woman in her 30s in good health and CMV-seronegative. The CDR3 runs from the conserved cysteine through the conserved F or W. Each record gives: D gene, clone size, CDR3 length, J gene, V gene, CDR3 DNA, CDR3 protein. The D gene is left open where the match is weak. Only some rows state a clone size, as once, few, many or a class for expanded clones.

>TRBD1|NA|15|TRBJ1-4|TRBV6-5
TGTGCCAGCAGTCTCCGGGGACAGGGCCGGGAAAAACTGTTTTTT
CASSLRGQGREKLFF
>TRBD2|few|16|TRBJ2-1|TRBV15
TGTGCCACCAGCAGAGTTGGGGTAGCGGGCCTAAATGAGCAGTTCTTC
CATSRVGVAGLNEQFF
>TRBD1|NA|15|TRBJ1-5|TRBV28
TGTGCCATCCAGGGGGTTCCCACAGAGAATCAGCCCCAGCATTTT
CAIQGVPTENQPQHF
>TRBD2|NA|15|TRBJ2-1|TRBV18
TGTGCCAGCTCACCACAGGAAAGCGGGGGGGTTGAGCAGTTCTTC
CASSPQESGGVEQFF
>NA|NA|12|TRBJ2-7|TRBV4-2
TGTGCCAGCAGCCCCGGGACTCAGGAGCAGTACTTC
CASSPGTQEQYF
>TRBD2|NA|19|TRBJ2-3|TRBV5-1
TGCGCCAGCAGCTTGGCTTCACTAGCGGGACCCCCTAGCACAGATACGCAGTATTTT
CASSLASLAGPPSTDTQYF
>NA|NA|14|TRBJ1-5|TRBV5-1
TGCGCCAGCAGCCCGGCGGGGCTAAATCAGCCCCAGCATTTT
CASSPAGLNQPQHF
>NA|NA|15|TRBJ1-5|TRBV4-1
TGCGCCAGCAGCCTCTATCAGGGGAGTAATCAGCCCCAGCATTTT
CASSLYQGSNQPQHF
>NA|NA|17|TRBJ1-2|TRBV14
TGTGCCAGCAGCCACTCCCTCCTGGACTGGGCGATAGATGGCTACACCTTC
CASSHSLLDWAIDGYTF
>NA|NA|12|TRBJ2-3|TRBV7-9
TGTGCCAGCAGCTTCCAGGGCGGCACGCAGTATTTT
CASSFQGGTQYF
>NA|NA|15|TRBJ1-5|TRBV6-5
TGTGCCAGCAGTTACTCGTCCATTAGCAATCAGCCCCAGCATTTT
CASSYSSISNQPQHF
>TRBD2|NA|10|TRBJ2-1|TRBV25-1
TGTGCCACCAGTAGCGGGAGGGAGTTCTTC
CATSSGREFF
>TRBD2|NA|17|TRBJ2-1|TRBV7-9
TGTGCCAGCAGCTCGATAGCGGGAAGAGACTCCTACAATGAGCAGTTCTTC
CASSSIAGRDSYNEQFF
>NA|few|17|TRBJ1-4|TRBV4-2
TGTGCCAGCAGCCAAGATCGGGCCAGGGTATTTGGTGAAAAACTGTTTTTT
CASSQDRARVFGEKLFF
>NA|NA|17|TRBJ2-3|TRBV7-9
TGTGCCAGCAGCTTAGCGCGAGGGGGAGCGCACACAGATACGCAGTATTTT
CASSLARGGAHTDTQYF
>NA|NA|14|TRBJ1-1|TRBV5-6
TGTGCCAGCAGCTTGGAAGCGGGGAACACTGAAGCTTTCTTT
CASSLEAGNTEAFF
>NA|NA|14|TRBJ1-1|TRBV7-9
TGTGCCAGCAGCTTAGCGTTGGCCTACACTGAAGCTTTCTTT
CASSLALAYTEAFF
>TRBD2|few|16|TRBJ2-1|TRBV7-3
TGTGCCAGCAGCTTAGTGGTAGCGGGAGCCAACGGGGAGCAGTTCTTC
CASSLVVAGANGEQFF
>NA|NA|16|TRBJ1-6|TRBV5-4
TGTGCCAGCAGCCTCCGAACAGGGCTGTTTCTCTCACCCCTCCACTTT
CASSLRTGLFLSPLHF
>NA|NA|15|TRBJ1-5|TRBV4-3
TGCGCCAGCAGCCAAGAGGCAGGGTCCAATCAGCCCCAGCATTTT
CASSQEAGSNQPQHF
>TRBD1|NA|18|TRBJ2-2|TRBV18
TGTGCCAGCTCACCAGAGGACAGGGGGTCTTCGGACACCGGGGAGCTGTTTTTT
CASSPEDRGSSDTGELFF
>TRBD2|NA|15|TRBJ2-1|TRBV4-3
TGCGCCAGCAGCCAATCACGGGAGGGGGTGGGTGAGCAGTTCTTC
CASSQSREGVGEQFF
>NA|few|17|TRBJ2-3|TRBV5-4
TGTGCCAGCAGCTTGGCAACCGCCGGTGGGCTCACAGATACGCAGTATTTT
CASSLATAGGLTDTQYF
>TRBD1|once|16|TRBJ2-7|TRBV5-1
TGCGCCAGCAGCTTGGGGTCCGGGACAGGGGTCGACGAGCAGTACTTC
CASSLGSGTGVDEQYF
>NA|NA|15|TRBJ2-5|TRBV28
TGTGCCAGCACTCTAGCGGGACAGGTTTTAGAGACCCAGTACTTC
CASTLAGQVLETQYF
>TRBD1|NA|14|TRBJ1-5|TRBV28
TGTGCCAGCAGTCGACAGGGCGCGGATCAGCCCCAGCATTTT
CASSRQGADQPQHF
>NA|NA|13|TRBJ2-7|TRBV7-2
TGTGCCAGCAGCTTAGCGGTGACTCCCGAGCAGTACTTC
CASSLAVTPEQYF
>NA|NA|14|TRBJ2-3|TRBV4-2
TGTGCCAGCAGCCCAGAGGTCTACGCAGATACGCAGTATTTT
CASSPEVYADTQYF
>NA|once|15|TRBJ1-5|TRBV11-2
TGTGCCAGCAGCTTAGGGGGGACATTTGATCAGCCCCAGCATTTT
CASSLGGTFDQPQHF
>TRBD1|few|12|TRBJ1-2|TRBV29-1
TGCAGCGCCCTGACAGGGCTGGATGGCTACACCTTC
CSALTGLDGYTF
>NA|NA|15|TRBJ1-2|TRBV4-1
TGCGCCAGCAGCCAATACGCCCAGGGGAATCGAGGCTACACCTTC
CASSQYAQGNRGYTF
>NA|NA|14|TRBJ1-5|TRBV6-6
TGTGCCAGCAGTTCCCGAGGAGTCAATCAGCCCCAGCATTTT
CASSSRGVNQPQHF
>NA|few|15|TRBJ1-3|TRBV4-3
TGCGCCAGCAGCCAAGATTTCGGGTCTGGAAACACCATATATTTT
CASSQDFGSGNTIYF
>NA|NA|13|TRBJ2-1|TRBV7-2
TGTGCCAGCAGCTTAACCCTTCTCAGGGAGCAGTTCTTC
CASSLTLLREQFF
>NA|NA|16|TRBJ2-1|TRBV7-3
TGTGCCAGCAGCTTATACGGTTGGAGCTCCTACAATGAGCAGTTCTTC
CASSLYGWSSYNEQFF
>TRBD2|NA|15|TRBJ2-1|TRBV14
TGTGCCAGCAGACTTAGCGGGAGCTCCTACAATGAGCAGTTCTTC
CASRLSGSSYNEQFF
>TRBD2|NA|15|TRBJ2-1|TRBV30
TGTGCCTGGATTAAACTAGCGGGGGCGTTCAATGAGCAGTTCTTC
CAWIKLAGAFNEQFF